Described below is a single T cell receptor (beta chain) sequence and its context. The target antigen is unknown. These data come from a study of cytomegalovirus exposure and HLA in healthy donors. The PCR employed 60 Vbeta primers together with 13 Jbeta primers. Sequencing used immunoSEQ multiplex PCR; TCRdb keeps in-frame clones, though not all of them. The sample holds approximately 100,000 clones; 79% are singletons and the top ten take approximately 3%. Study-wide results and limits: Clonal expansion was found to be greater in HLA-associated TCR beta chains than in equally common others in a later analysis.

Trimming stripped 2 bases from V and 4 bases from J, with 11 bases between. The CDR3 has 14 amino acids. From germline, CDR1 is KGHSH and CDR2 LQKENI. The specimen was PBMCs. This chain uses TRBV18 with TRBJ1-2, with D possibly TRBD1 on 5 matching bases. The clonotype was recovered from a woman aged 40 to 55 in good health and CMV-seronegative. In nucleotides, the CDR3 is TGTGCCAGCTCACCAGTGGGGCCTGGCTATGGCTACACCTTC. Its translation is CASSPVGPGYGYTF.